This TCR beta chain was observed in a study of response to subunit inactivated influenza vaccine. Study observations and caveats: Few additional T cells are recruited per seasonal influenza vaccination, authors suggested.

This clonotype has only a few counts. The antigen remains unidentified. A single record per CDR3 protein comes from TCRdb applying MiXCR to the RT-PCR reads. Among some 640,000 distinct CDR3 sequences listed, approximately 15% were seen once. The sequence derives from a man aged 45 to 65 who received an inactivated influenza vaccine. The input for sequencing was PBMCs from blood, taken approximately 15 days before vaccination.

In nucleotides, the CDR3 is TGTGCCAGCAGAACGAGCGGGACTGAGCAGTTCTTC. The encoded protein is CASRTSGTEQFF. The chain combines TRBV11-2 with TRBJ2-1; 7 bases align to TRBD2. Germline CDR1 and CDR2: SGHAT and FQNNGV. This CDR3 contains 12 residues. Trimming removed 6 bases from V and 9 bases from J; junction bases left unmatched: 5.